Below, 26 T cell receptor beta chains from the same sample are listed, as sequenced in a study of blood T cell repertoires in COVID-19 (dated by TCRdb to about 2020). Library preparation was by the immunoSEQ multiplex PCR assay. As stored in TCRdb, this immuneACCESS dataset retains in-frame rearrangements with V and J assigned. A fraction of the clones does not appear; measured against another copy, unresolved V genes explain less than half of the discrepancy, and the remainder lacks a known reason. This sample holds about 150,000 clones; around 82% were observed only once. About 4% of the sample is taken by the ten largest. Sequenced sample: peripheral blood. These TCRs come from a man in his fifties or sixties with acute or convalescent COVID-19.

A remark on this clone: The sample carries other DNA sequences with the same CDR3. J is TRBJ2-7 and V is TRBV6-5, with a tentative D call TRBD2 (5 bases). The V and J ends lost 0 bases and 1 base respectively, with 7 bases between them. CDR1 is MNHEY, CDR2 SVGAGI, per germline. The CDR3 is 14 amino acids. The CDR3 here is CASSYSGGSYEQYF. The DNA of the CDR3 is TGTGCCAGCAGTTACTCAGGAGGTTCCTACGAGCAGTACTTC.

The chain recombines TRBV7-3 with TRBJ2-5; TRBD2 agrees at 7 bases. Looked up from germline, CDR1 is SGHTA and CDR2 is FQGTGA. CDR3 length equals 15 residues. V shed 5 bases and J 1 base; nucleotides not matched to a gene: 7. CDR3 sequence (DNA): TGTGCCAGCAGCCGAACGGCGGGAGCCCAAGAGACCCAGTACTTC. Its translation: CASSRTAGAQETQYF.

The chain has TRBV19 and TRBJ2-1; TRBD2 might be the D (5 bases). V gave up 2 bases and J gave up 7 bases, with 18 bases separating them. From germline, CDR1 is LNHDA and CDR2 SQIVND (reference sequence). This CDR3 is built from 16 residues. The CDR3 nucleotides are TGTGCCAGTAGTATATCCCCAGCCGGGATTAGGAATGAGCAGTTCTTC. Its translation is CASSISPAGIRNEQFF.

The chain has TRBV5-1 and TRBJ2-2, with D perhaps TRBD1 (6 bases). The V end lost 4 bases, the J end lost 4 bases, and 17 bases lay between the germline ends. Germline lookup yields CDR1 SGHRS and CDR2 YFSETQ. The CDR3 sequence is 16 residues long. The CDR3 loop is CASSPDRGQSTGELFF. CDR3 coding DNA: TGCGCCAGCAGCCCCGACCGGGGACAAAGCACCGGGGAGCTGTTTTTT.

Only one count was recorded for this clone. The chain joins TRBV18 to TRBJ2-6; D unresolved. CDR3 length: 15 residues. The germline V gene encodes CDR1 KGHSH and CDR2 LQKENI. V shed 4 bases and J shed 0 bases, with 7 bases lying between them. The DNA of the CDR3 is TGTGCCAGCTCACGTACAGACTCTGGGGCCAACGTCCTGACTTTC. This codes for CASSRTDSGANVLTF.

This clone was seen more than once but under ten times. J is TRBJ2-5 and V is TRBV29-1; 7 bases are shared with TRBD1. The germline CDR1 and CDR2 sequences are SQVTM and ANQGSEA. The CDR3 spans 13 residues. Trimming at V came to 7 bases and at J to 4 bases, leaving 9 bases not matched to a gene. DNA of the CDR3: TGCAGCGCCCACAGGGGATGGGTAGAGACCCAGTACTTC. It translates to CSAHRGWVETQYF.

The CDR3 protein is CASSPHQRVGNEKLFF. In DNA form, the CDR3 reads TGCGCCAGCAGCCCCCATCAGAGGGTTGGAAATGAAAAACTGTTTTTT. V usage is TRBV5-1 and J usage is TRBJ1-4; D gene uncertain. The CDR3 is made up of 16 amino acids. With 4 bases removed from V and 5 bases from J, the gap between germline ends came to 18 bases. CDR1 SGHRS and CDR2 YFSETQ come from the germline V gene.

In its sample, this clone was seen once. The chain combines TRBV7-8 with TRBJ1-1; D is possibly TRBD1 (5 bases). The CDR3 spans 14 residues. Germline CDR1 SGHVS, CDR2 FQNEAQ. The V gene lost 0 bases and the J gene lost 5 bases, with 10 bases spanning the gap. The DNA of the CDR3 is TGTGCCAGCAGCTTAGCTACAGGAGGGACTGAAGCTTTCTTT. This translates into CASSLATGGTEAFF.

The chain's CDR3 is CASRLTSGYEQYF. The CDR3 DNA is TGCGCCAGCAGACTTACTAGCGGCTACGAGCAGTACTTC. This chain links TRBV10-2 with TRBJ2-7; 8 nucleotides line up with TRBD2. Unmatched junction bases numbered 4, after V lost 6 bases and J lost 3 bases. The CDR3 loop spans 13 amino acids. Germline V lookup: CDR1 WSHSY, CDR2 SAAADI.

The CDR3 bases are TGCGCCAGCAGCTCGGACACACTTAATGAAAAACTGTTTTTT. It codes for CASSSDTLNEKLFF. The chain has TRBV5-1 and TRBJ1-4, with a tentative D call TRBD1 (5 bases). CDR1 and CDR2 from the germline V gene are SGHRS and YFSETQ. V gave up 3 bases and J gave up 4 bases, with 10 bases separating them. The CDR3 consists of 14 residues.

The chain links TRBV6-2 or TRBV6-3 to TRBJ1-2, with D unclear. The CDR3 is 15 amino acids. Germline CDR1 reads MNHEY; CDR2 reads SVGEGT. V was clipped by 2 bases and J by 1 base, with 11 bases between them. DNA for the CDR3: TGTGCCAGCAGTTACGGGGAGAGTTTTAACTATGGCTACACCTTC. This translates into CASSYGESFNYGYTF.

J is TRBJ2-7 and V is TRBV5-1, with D tentatively TRBD1 (7 bases). The CDR3 is 16 amino acids. V lost 0 bases and J 4 bases, leaving 17 bases between the germline ends. Germline CDR1 reads SGHRS; CDR2 reads YFSETQ. The CDR3 DNA reads as TGCGCCAGCAGCTTGGCCGGAGGGCAGGGGGTTTACGAGCAGTACTTC. This gives the protein CASSLAGGQGVYEQYF.

V usage is TRBV13 and J usage is TRBJ1-1; D remains unclear. V gave up 0 bases and J gave up 8 bases, with 10 bases separating them. CDR3 size: 13 residues. In germline, CDR1 is PRHDT, CDR2 FYEKMQ (reference sequence). The CDR3 nucleotides read TGTGCCAGCAGCTTAGGGGACGCGGGGGAAGCTTTCTTT. This gives the protein CASSLGDAGEAFF.

The rearrangement joins TRBV11-2 to TRBJ2-2, with 10 bases matching TRBD1. Trimming at V came to 5 bases and at J to 2 bases, leaving 11 bases not matched to a gene. The length of the CDR3 is 18 residues. Germline V gene sequence: CDR1 SGHAT, CDR2 FQNNGV. DNA for the CDR3: TGTGCCAGCAGCGCGGGACAGGGGTATAGCCTTAACACCGGGGAGCTGTTTTTT. It translates to CASSAGQGYSLNTGELFF.

This chain connects TRBV7-2 to TRBJ2-1; 8 bases align to TRBD1. The CDR3 totals 16 residues. Germline CDR1 and CDR2: SGHTA and FQGNSA. The V gene end was trimmed by 6 bases and the J gene end by 3 bases; junction bases not matched to a gene: 10. CDR3 amino acids: CASSHQGAGRYNEQFF. CDR3 DNA sequence: TGTGCCAGCAGTCACCAGGGGGCGGGCCGCTACAATGAGCAGTTCTTC. Full variable domain (remainder filled in from reference TRBV7-2 and TRBJ2-1): GAGVSQSPSNKVTEKGKDVELRCDPISGHTALYWYRQSLGQGLEFLIYFQGNSAPDKSGLPSDRFSAERTGGSVSTLTIQRTQQEDSAVYLCASSHQGAGRYNEQFFGPGTRLTVL.

This chain uses TRBV5-1 with TRBJ2-7; D is perhaps TRBD1 (5 bases). The V gene lost 2 bases and the J gene lost 5 bases, with 11 bases spanning the gap. The germline gives CDR1 SGHRS, CDR2 YFSETQ. The CDR3 length is 13 residues. Written as DNA, the CDR3 is TGCGCCAGCAGCTTTAAAGGGGATAACGAGCAGTACTTC. It encodes CASSFKGDNEQYF.

This clone was seen only a few times. The chain is built from TRBV7-3 and TRBJ2-3; D gene unclear. The CDR3 loop spans 12 amino acids. The germline gives CDR1 SGHTA, CDR2 FQGTGA. Between the trimmed V and J ends, which lost 2 bases and 5 bases, there was a span of 5 bases. The CDR3, as DNA: TGTGCCAGCAGCTTACCGGGAGATACGCAGTATTTT. Residues: CASSLPGDTQYF.

The genes are TRBV21-1 and TRBJ1-2. TRBV21-1 represents a pseudogene. There are 14 residues in the CDR3. CDR3 nucleotides: TGTGCCAGCACTCTGCCCCAAAGGAGGGATGGCTACACCTTC. It yields the protein CASTLPQRRDGYTF.

This clone has just a few counts. The chain employs TRBV10-2 and TRBJ1-1, with TRBD1 matching 8 bases. Germline V lookup: CDR1 WSHSY, CDR2 SAAADI. V lost 6 bases to trimming and J lost 0 bases; unmatched junction nucleotides: 3. The CDR3 has 14 amino acids. The CDR3: CASRSGGVNTEAFF. As DNA, the CDR3 is TGCGCCAGCAGATCAGGGGGCGTGAACACTGAAGCTTTCTTT.

This chain links TRBV18 with TRBJ1-1; perhaps TRBD1 as D (6 bases). Deletions cut 2 bases from V and 4 bases from J, with 11 bases between. The germline gives CDR1 KGHSH, CDR2 LQKENI. This CDR3 has 14 amino acids. CDR3: CASSPRSGATEAFF. DNA for the CDR3: TGTGCCAGCTCACCAAGATCAGGGGCCACTGAAGCTTTCTTT.

The sample holds one count of this clone. The gene calls are TRBV6-1 and TRBJ1-5; D remains ambiguous. Trimming shortened V by 0 bases and J by 4 bases, and 10 bases separated the two germline ends. This CDR3 comprises 15 residues. Germline V gene sequence: CDR1 MNHNS, CDR2 SASEGT. CDR3 in DNA: TGTGCCAGCAGTGAAGCGCCGGGTAGTAATCAGCCCCAGCATTTT. Translating it yields CASSEAPGSNQPQHF.

The rearrangement uses TRBV18 and TRBJ2-3; TRBD1 aligns across 10 bases. The CDR3 loop spans 15 amino acids. Germline lookup yields CDR1 KGHSH and CDR2 LQKENI. The V segment lost 6 bases and the J segment 4 bases; nucleotides outside the gene matches: 7. CDR3 DNA sequence: TGTGCCAGCTCTACCGGGACAGGGGTTGCAGATACGCAGTATTTT. Its translation is CASSTGTGVADTQYF.

V usage is TRBV5-8 and J usage is TRBJ2-1; TRBD2 matches 10 bases. The germline gives CDR1 SGHTS, CDR2 YDEGEE. This CDR3 spans 15 amino acids. Unmatched junction bases numbered 2, after V lost 0 bases and J lost 5 bases. The CDR3 sequence: CASSLGLAGNNEQFF. The CDR3 nucleotides read TGTGCCAGCAGCTTGGGACTAGCGGGTAACAATGAGCAGTTCTTC.

The V gene is TRBV7-8, the J gene TRBJ2-1; the match to TRBD2 covers 11 bases. Germline values: CDR1 SGHVS, CDR2 FQNEAQ. V shed 3 bases and J 7 bases; nucleotides not matched to a gene: 8. CDR3 length: 16 amino acids. In DNA, the CDR3 is TGTGCCAGCAGCTTTCTTCGTCTAGCGGGAGGAAATGAGCAGTTCTTC. This encodes CASSFLRLAGGNEQFF.

The rearrangement joins TRBV19 to TRBJ2-7; 8 bases align to TRBD1. Trimming removed 1 base from V and 3 bases from J; junction bases left unmatched: 5. Germline V gene data show CDR1 as LNHDA and CDR2 as SQIVND (reference sequence). The CDR3 is 15 residues long. CDR3 sequence reads: CASSIATGASYEQYF. CDR3 nucleotides: TGTGCCAGTAGTATAGCGACAGGGGCCAGCTACGAGCAGTACTTC.

V and J are TRBV6-5 and TRBJ1-5; 7 bases line up with TRBD1. With V trimmed by 6 bases and J by 3 bases, 8 bases remained unmatched. This CDR3 comprises 15 residues. The germline CDR1 and CDR2 sequences are MNHEY and SVGAGI. The CDR3 protein is CASRGQGVPNQPQHF. The DNA of the CDR3 is TGTGCCAGCAGAGGGCAGGGGGTTCCCAATCAGCCCCAGCATTTT.